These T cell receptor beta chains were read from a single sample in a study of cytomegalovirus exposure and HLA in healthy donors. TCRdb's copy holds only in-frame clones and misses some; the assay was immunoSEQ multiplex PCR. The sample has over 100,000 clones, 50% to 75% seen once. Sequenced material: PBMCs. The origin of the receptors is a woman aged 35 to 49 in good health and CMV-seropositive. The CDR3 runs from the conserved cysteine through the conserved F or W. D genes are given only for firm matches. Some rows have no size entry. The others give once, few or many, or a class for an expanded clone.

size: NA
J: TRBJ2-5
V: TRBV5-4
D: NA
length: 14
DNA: TGTGCCAGCAGCACCAGGGACATTCAAGAGACCCAGTACTTC
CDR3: CASSTRDIQETQYF

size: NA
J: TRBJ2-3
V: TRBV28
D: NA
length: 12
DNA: TGTGCCAGCAATAGCGGTTCAGGCACGCAGTATTTT
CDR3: CASNSGSGTQYF

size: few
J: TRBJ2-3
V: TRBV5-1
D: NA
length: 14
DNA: TGCGCCAGCAGCTTGGCAGAGGGCCGGGATACGCAGTATTTT
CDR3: CASSLAEGRDTQYF

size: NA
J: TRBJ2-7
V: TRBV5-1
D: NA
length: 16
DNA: TGCGCCAGCAGCTTGGCCACAGGGAAGTTTCTGGGTGAGCAGTACTTC
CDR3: CASSLATGKFLGEQYF

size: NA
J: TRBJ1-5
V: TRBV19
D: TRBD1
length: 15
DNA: TGTGCCAGTAGTGGGACAGGGGGTCGTGATCAGCCCCAGCATTTT
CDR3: CASSGTGGRDQPQHF

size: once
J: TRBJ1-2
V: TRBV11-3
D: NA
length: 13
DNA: TGTGCCAGCAGCCCCAACAGGGTACTTGGCTACACCTTC
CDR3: CASSPNRVLGYTF

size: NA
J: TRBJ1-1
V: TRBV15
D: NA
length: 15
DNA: TGTGCCACCAGCAGGGTACAGGGTATGAACACTGAAGCTTTCTTT
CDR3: CATSRVQGMNTEAFF

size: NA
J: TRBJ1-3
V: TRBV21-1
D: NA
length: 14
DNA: TGTGCCAGCAGCAAAAGTACAGGGGGAAACACCATATATTTT
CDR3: CASSKSTGGNTIYF

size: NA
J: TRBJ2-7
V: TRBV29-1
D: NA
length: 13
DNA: TGCAGCGTTGAAGCTGGGAATGGGGGCGAGCAGTACTTC
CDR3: CSVEAGNGGEQYF

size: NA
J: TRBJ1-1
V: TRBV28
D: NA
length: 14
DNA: TGTGCCAGCAGCGGTATTGAGGTGGGCACTGAAGCTTTCTTT
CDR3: CASSGIEVGTEAFF

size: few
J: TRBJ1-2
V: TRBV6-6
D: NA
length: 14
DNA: TGTGCCAGCCGTATTCCACAGGGATTCTATGGCTACACCTTC
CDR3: CASRIPQGFYGYTF

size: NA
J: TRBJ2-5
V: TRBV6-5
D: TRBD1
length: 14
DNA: TGTGCCAGCAGTTCCCGGGGACAGCAAGAGACCCAGTACTTC
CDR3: CASSSRGQQETQYF

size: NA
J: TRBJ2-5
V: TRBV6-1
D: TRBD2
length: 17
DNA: TGTGCCAGCAGTGAAGAGCCTAGCGGGTGGATAGGAGAGACCCAGTACTTC
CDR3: CASSEEPSGWIGETQYF

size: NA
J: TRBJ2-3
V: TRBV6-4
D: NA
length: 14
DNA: TGTGCCAGCAAAGCTAGCCCCCTCACAGATACGCAGTATTTT
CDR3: CASKASPLTDTQYF

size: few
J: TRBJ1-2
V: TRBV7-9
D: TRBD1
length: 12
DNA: TGTGCCAGCAGCGCGGACAGGGCCGGCTACACCTTC
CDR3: CASSADRAGYTF

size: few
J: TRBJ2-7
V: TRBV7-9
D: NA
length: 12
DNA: TGTTCCAGCGGCAGGGAATCCTACGAGCAGTACTTC
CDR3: CSSGRESYEQYF

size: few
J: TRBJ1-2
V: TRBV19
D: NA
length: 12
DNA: TGTGCCAGTAGACAGGCCCTCTATGGCTACACCTTC
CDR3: CASRQALYGYTF

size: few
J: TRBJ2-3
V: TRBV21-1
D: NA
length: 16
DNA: TGTGCCAGCACTAGCGGGAGGGCCCGGTTGTCAGATACGCAGTATTTT
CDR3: CASTSGRARLSDTQYF

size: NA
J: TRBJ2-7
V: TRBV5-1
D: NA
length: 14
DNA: TGCGCCAGCAGGATCGAGGGAACTGACTACGAGCAGTACTTC
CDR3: CASRIEGTDYEQYF

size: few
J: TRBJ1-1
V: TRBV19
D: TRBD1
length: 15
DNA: TGTGCCAGTAAAATGTATGGACAGGTGAGCGCTGAAGCTTTCTTT
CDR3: CASKMYGQVSAEAFF